Listed here are 2 T cell receptor beta chains from one sample, sequenced in a study of cytomegalovirus exposure and HLA in healthy donors. A multiplex PCR was run with 60 Vbeta primers and 13 Jbeta primers. Repertoires were generated with immunoSEQ multiplex PCR, while TCRdb's copy carries only in-frame clones and drops some. The sample has 150,000 or so clones; roughly 80% are singletons. The sample was PBMCs. These receptors came from a woman between 35 and 50 years old in good health and CMV-seronegative.

This clone turned up a few times. V and J are TRBV29-1 and TRBJ1-1; D possibly corresponds to TRBD1 (5 bases). The CDR3 has 12 amino acids. Trimming removed 7 bases from V and 1 base from J, with 10 bases in between. Germline V gives CDR1 SQVTM, CDR2 ANQGSEA. This chain's CDR3 is CSAGTGNTEAFF. The DNA for the CDR3 is TGCAGCGCCGGAACAGGGAACACTGAAGCTTTCTTT.

The chain is built from TRBV5-4 and TRBJ1-4; D is perhaps TRBD1 (5 bases). The CDR3 runs to 15 residues. Germline V gene sequence: CDR1 SGHNT, CDR2 YYREEE (reference sequence). Deletions cut 4 bases from V and 7 bases from J, with 17 bases between. The CDR3 reads CASSPGLGRGEKLFF. In DNA form, the CDR3 reads TGTGCCAGCAGCCCCGGATTGGGGCGCGGTGAAAAACTGTTTTTT.